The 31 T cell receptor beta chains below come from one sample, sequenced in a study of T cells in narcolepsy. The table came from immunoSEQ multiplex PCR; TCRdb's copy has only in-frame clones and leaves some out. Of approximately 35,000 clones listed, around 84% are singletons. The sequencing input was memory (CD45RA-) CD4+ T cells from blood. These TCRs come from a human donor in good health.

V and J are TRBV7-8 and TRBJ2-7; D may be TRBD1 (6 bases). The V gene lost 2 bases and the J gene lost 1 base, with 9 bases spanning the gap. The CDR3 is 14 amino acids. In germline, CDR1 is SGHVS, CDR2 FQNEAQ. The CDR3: CASSLTGISYEQYF. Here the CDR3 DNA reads TGTGCCAGCAGCTTAACAGGGATATCCTACGAGCAGTACTTC.

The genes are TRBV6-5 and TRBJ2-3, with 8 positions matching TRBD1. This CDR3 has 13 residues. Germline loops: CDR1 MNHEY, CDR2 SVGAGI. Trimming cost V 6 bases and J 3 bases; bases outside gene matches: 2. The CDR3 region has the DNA TGTGCCAGCAGAAGGACAGGGACAGATACGCAGTATTTT. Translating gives CASRRTGTDTQYF.

The CDR3 protein is CASSSMGGPNYGYTF. The CDR3 DNA sequence: TGCGCCAGCAGCTCGATGGGCGGCCCTAACTATGGCTACACCTTC. The J gene is TRBJ1-2, the V gene TRBV5-1, with D uncertain. Trimming removed 3 bases at V and 0 bases at J, with 12 bases between. Germline V lookup: CDR1 SGHRS, CDR2 YFSETQ. The CDR3 is made up of 15 amino acids. Variable domain in full (rest from reference TRBV5-1 and TRBJ1-2): KAGVTQTPRYLIKTRGQQVTLSCSPISGHRSVSWYQQTPGQGLQFLFEYFSETQRNKGNFPGRFSGRQFSNSRSEMNVSTLELGDSALYLCASSSMGGPNYGYTFGSGTRLTVV.

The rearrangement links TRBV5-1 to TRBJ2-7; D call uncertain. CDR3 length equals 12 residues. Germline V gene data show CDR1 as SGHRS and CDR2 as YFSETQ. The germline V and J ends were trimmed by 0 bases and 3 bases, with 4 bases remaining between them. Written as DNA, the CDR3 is TGCGCCAGCAGCTTGGTAGGCTACGAGCAGTACTTC. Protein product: CASSLVGYEQYF.

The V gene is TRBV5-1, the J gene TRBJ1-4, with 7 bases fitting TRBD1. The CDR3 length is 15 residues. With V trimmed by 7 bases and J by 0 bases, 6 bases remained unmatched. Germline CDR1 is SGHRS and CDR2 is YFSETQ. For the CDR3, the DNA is TGCGCCAGCCGGGGACAGTCTTCAACTAATGAAAAACTGTTTTTT. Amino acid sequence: CASRGQSSTNEKLFF.

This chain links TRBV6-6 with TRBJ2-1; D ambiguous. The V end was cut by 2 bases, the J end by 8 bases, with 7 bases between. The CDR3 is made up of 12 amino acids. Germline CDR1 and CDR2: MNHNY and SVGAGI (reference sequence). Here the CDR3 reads CASSYNSDEQFF. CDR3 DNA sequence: TGTGCCAGCAGTTACAACAGCGATGAGCAGTTCTTC.

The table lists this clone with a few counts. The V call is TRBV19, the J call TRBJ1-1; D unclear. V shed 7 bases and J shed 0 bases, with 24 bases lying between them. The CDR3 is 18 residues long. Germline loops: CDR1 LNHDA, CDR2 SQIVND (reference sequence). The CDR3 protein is CASTKRVRGTFMNTEAFF. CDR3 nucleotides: TGTGCCAGTACCAAGAGGGTTCGGGGAACCTTTATGAACACTGAAGCTTTCTTT.

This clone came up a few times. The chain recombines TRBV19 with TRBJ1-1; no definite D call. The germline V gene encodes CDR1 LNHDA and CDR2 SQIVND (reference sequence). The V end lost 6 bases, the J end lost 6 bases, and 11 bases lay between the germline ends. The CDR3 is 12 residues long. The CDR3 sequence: CASSPERAEAFF. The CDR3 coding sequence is TGTGCCAGTAGCCCAGAGAGGGCTGAAGCTTTCTTT.

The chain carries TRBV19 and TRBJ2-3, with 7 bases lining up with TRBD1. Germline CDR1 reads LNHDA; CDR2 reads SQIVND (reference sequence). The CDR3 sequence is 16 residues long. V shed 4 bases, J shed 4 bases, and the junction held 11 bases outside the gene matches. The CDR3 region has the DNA TGTGCCAGTAGTACCGCCACAGGGGTCAGGGCAGATACGCAGTATTTT. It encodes CASSTATGVRADTQYF. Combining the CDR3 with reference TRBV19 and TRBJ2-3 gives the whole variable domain DGGITQSPKYLFRKEGQNVTLSCEQNLNHDAMYWYRQDPGQGLRLIYYSQIVNDFQKGDIAEGYSVSREKKESFPLTVTSAQKNPTAFYLCASSTATGVRADTQYFGPGTRLTVL.

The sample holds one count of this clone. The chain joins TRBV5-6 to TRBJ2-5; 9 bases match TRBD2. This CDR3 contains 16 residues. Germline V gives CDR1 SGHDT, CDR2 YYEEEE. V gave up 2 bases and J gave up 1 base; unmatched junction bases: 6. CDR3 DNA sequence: TGTGCCAGCAGCTTCCTTCGACTAGCGGTCCAAGAGACCCAGTACTTC. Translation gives CASSFLRLAVQETQYF.

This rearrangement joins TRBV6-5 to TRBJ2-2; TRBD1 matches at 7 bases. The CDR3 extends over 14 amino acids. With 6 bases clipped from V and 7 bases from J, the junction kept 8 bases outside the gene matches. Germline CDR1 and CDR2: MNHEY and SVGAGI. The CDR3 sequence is CASSSRQGNGELFF. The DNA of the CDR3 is TGTGCCAGCAGCTCTCGACAGGGTAACGGGGAGCTGTTTTTT.

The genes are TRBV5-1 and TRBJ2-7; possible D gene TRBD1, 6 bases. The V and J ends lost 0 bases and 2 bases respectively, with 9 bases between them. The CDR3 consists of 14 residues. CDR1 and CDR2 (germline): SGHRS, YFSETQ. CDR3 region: CASSLAGGAYEQYF. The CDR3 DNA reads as TGCGCCAGCAGCTTGGCTGGGGGCGCCTACGAGCAGTACTTC.

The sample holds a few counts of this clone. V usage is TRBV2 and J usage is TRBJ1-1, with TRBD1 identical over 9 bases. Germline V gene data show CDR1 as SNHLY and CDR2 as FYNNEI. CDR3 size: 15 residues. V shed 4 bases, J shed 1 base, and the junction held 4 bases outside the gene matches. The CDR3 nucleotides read TGTGCCAGCAGTGGACCGGGACAGGGGAACACTGAAGCTTTCTTT. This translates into CASSGPGQGNTEAFF.

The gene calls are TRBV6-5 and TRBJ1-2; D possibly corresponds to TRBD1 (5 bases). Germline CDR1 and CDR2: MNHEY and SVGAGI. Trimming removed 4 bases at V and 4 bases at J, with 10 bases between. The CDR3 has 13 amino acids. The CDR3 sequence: CASSSGQGYGYTF. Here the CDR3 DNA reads TGTGCCAGCAGTTCCGGACAAGGCTATGGCTACACCTTC.

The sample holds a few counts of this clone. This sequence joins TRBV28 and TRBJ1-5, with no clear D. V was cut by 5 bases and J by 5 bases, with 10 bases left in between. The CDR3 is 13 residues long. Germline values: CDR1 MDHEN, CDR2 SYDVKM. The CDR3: CASSPWSHQPQHF. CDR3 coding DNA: TGTGCCAGCAGTCCTTGGTCACATCAGCCCCAGCATTTT.

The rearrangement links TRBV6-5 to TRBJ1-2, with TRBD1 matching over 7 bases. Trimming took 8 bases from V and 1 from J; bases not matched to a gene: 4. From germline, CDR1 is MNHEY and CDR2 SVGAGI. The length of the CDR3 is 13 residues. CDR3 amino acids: CASQGDINYGYTF. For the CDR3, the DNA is TGTGCCAGCCAGGGGGACATTAACTATGGCTACACCTTC.

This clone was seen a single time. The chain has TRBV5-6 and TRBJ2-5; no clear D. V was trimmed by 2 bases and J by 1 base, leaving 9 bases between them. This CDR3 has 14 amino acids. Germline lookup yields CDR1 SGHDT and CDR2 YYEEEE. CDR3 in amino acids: CASSFWRSQETQYF. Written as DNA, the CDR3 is TGTGCCAGCAGCTTTTGGCGCTCCCAAGAGACCCAGTACTTC.

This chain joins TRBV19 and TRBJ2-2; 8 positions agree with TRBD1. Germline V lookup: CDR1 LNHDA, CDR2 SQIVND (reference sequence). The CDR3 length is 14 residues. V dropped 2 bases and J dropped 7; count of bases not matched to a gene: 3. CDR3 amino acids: CASSIQGAVGELFF. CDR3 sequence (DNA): TGTGCCAGTAGTATACAGGGGGCGGTCGGGGAGCTGTTTTTT.

CDR3 in DNA: TGTGCCTGGAGTTGGACAGGGTCTGAAAAACTGTTTTTT. This codes for CAWSWTGSEKLFF. The chain joins TRBV30 to TRBJ1-4; 8 bases are a match to TRBD1. This CDR3 has 13 amino acids. CDR1 GTSNPN and CDR2 SVGIG come from the germline V gene (reference sequence). The J segment lost 7 bases and the V segment lost 2 bases, leaving 3 bases of the junction unmatched. Together with reference TRBV30 and TRBJ1-4, the CDR3 gives the full variable domain: SQTIHQWPATLVQPVGSPLSLECTVEGTSNPNLYWYRQAAGRGLQLLFYSVGIGQISSEVPQNLSASRPQDRQFILSSKKLLLSDSGFYLCAWSWTGSEKLFFGSGTQLSVL.

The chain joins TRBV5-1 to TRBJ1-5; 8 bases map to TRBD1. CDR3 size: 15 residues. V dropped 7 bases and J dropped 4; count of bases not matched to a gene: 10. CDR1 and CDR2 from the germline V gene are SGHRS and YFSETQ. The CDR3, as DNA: TGCGCCAGCTCTGAAGGGACAGGTGGGAATCAGCCCCAGCATTTT. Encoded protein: CASSEGTGGNQPQHF. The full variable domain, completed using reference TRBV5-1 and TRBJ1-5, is KAGVTQTPRYLIKTRGQQVTLSCSPISGHRSVSWYQQTPGQGLQFLFEYFSETQRNKGNFPGRFSGRQFSNSRSEMNVSTLELGDSALYLCASSEGTGGNQPQHFGDGTRLSIL.

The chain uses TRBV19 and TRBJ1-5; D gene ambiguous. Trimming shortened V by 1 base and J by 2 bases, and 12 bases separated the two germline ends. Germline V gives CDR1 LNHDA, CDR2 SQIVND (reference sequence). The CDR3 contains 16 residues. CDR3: CASSIGKGGGNQPQHF. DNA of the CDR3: TGTGCCAGTAGTATAGGAAAGGGAGGAGGCAATCAGCCCCAGCATTTT. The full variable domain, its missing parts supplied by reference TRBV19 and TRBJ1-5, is DGGITQSPKYLFRKEGQNVTLSCEQNLNHDAMYWYRQDPGQGLRLIYYSQIVNDFQKGDIAEGYSVSREKKESFPLTVTSAQKNPTAFYLCASSIGKGGGNQPQHFGDGTRLSIL.

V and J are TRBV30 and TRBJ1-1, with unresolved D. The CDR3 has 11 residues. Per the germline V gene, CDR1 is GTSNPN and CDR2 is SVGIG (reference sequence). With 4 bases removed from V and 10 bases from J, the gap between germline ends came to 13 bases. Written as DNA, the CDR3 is TGTGCCTGGACTATAGGGCCAGGAGCTTTCTTT. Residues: CAWTIGPGAFF.

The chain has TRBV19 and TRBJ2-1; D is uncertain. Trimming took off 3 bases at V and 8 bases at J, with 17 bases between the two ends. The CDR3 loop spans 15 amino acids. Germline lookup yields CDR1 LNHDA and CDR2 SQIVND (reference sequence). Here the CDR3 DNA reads TGTGCCAGTAGTATCGGGCGGACCCCCCCCCATGAGCAGTTCTTC. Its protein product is CASSIGRTPPHEQFF.

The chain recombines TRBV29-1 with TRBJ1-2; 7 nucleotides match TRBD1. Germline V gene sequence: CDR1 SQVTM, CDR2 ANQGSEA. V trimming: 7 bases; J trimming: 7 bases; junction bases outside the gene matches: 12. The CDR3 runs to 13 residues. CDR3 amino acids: CSATPQGGSGYTF. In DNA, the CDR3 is TGCAGCGCAACGCCCCAGGGGGGAAGTGGCTACACCTTC.

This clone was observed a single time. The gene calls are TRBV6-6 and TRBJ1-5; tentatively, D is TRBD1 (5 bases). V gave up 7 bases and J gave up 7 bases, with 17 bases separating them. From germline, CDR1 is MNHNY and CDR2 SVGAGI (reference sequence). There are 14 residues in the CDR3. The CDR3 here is CASIQHSGKQPQHF. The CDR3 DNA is TGTGCCAGCATACAACACTCAGGGAAACAGCCCCAGCATTTT.

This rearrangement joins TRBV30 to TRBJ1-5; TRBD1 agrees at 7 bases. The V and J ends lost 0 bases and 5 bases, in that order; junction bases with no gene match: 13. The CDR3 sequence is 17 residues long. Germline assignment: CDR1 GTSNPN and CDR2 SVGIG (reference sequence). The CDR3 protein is CAWSVFQGESKDQPQHF. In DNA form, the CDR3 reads TGTGCCTGGAGTGTTTTCCAGGGGGAAAGTAAGGATCAGCCCCAGCATTTT.

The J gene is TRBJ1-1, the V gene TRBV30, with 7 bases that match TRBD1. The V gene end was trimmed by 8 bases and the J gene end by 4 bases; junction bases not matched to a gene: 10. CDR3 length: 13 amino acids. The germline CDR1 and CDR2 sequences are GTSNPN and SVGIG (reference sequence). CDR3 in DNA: TGTGCCGGACGAACAGGGGCCGCCACTGAAGCTTTCTTT. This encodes CAGRTGAATEAFF. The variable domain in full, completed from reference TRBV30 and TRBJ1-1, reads SQTIHQWPATLVQPVGSPLSLECTVEGTSNPNLYWYRQAAGRGLQLLFYSVGIGQISSEVPQNLSASRPQDRQFILSSKKLLLSDSGFYLCAGRTGAATEAFFGQGTRLTVV.

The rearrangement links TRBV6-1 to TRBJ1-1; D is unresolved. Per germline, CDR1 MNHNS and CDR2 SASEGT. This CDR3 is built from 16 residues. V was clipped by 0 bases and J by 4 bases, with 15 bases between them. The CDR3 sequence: CASSEAGRFSGTEAFF. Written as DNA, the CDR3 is TGTGCCAGCAGTGAAGCGGGTAGGTTTTCGGGCACTGAAGCTTTCTTT.

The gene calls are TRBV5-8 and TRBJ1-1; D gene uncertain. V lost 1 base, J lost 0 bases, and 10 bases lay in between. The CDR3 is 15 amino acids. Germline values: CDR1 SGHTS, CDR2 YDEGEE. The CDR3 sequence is CASSLWAGMNTEAFF. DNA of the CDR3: TGTGCCAGCAGCTTGTGGGCAGGTATGAACACTGAAGCTTTCTTT.

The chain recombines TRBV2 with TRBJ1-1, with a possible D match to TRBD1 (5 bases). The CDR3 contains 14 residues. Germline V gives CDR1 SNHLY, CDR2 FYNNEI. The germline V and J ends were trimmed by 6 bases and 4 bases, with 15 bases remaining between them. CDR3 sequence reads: CASRGLRGTTEAFF. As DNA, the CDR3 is TGTGCCAGCAGGGGACTCCGGGGGACCACTGAAGCTTTCTTT.

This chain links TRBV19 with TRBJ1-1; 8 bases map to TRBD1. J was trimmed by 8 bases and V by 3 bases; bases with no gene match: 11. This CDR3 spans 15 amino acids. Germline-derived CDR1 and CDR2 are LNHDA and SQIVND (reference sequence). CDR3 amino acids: CASSMFRTGTWEAFF. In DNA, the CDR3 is TGTGCCAGTAGTATGTTCAGGACAGGGACATGGGAAGCTTTCTTT.